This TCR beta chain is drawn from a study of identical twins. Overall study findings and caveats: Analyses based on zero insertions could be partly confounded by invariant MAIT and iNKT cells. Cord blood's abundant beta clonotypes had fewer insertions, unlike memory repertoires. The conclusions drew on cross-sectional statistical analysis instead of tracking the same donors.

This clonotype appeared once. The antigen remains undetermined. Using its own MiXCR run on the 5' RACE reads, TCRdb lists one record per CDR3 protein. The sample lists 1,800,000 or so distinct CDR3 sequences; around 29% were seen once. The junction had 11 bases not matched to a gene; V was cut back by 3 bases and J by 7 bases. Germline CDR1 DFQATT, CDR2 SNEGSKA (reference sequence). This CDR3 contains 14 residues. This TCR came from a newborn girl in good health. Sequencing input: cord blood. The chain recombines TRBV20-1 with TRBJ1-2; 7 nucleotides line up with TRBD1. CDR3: CSASLGQGEGGYTF. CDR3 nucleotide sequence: TGCAGTGCTAGTCTGGGCCAGGGGGAAGGTGGCTACACCTTC.